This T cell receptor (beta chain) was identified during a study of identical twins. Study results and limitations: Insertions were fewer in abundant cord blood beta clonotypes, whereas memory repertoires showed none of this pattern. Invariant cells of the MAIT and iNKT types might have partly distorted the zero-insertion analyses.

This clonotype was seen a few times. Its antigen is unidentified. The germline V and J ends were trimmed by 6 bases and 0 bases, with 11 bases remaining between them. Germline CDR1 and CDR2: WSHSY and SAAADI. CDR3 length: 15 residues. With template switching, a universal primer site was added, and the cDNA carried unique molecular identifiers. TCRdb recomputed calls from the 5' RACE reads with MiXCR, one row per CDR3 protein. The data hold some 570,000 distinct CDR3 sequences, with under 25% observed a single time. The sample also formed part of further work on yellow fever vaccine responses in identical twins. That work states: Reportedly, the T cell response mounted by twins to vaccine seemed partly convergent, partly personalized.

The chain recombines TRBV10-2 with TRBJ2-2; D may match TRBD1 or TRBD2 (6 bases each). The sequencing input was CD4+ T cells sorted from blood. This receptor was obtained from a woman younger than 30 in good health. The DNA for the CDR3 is TGCGCCAGCAGGCCCCGGGGGCCGAACACCGGGGAGCTGTTTTTT. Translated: CASRPRGPNTGELFF.